Below are 10 T cell receptor beta chains sequenced from a single sample in a study of vaccination effects on CD4 cells after COVID-19. This table comes from immunoSEQ multiplex PCR, and its TCRdb copy is limited to in-frame clones, with some not included. The table shows about 27,000 clones, with roughly 70% occurring only once. For these receptors, no antigen is known. ViraFEST used viral peptide pools to expand antigen-specific CD4+ T cells before sequencing. CD4+ T cells were isolated after around 10 days of culture. The vaccine recipients had no prior SARS-CoV-2 infection, with negative nucleocapsid antibodies. The source was CD4+ T cells from PBMCs cultured with HCoV-NL63 spike peptides, collected before COVID-19 vaccination. The source of these receptors is a human donor who received a COVID-19 vaccine.

The chain links TRBV12-3 or TRBV12-4 to TRBJ1-2; D remains ambiguous. The CDR3 length is 12 residues. Deletions cut 7 bases from V and 4 bases from J, with 10 bases between. CDR3 sequence reads: CASTGEPYGYTF. The CDR3 nucleotides read TGTGCCAGCACCGGGGAACCCTATGGCTACACCTTC.

This chain joins TRBV9 and TRBJ2-2; 9 bases are a match to TRBD2. The CDR3 spans 15 residues. Trimming took 3 bases from V and 4 from J; bases not matched to a gene: 4. Germline CDR1 is SGDLS and CDR2 is YYNGEE. For the CDR3, the DNA is TGTGCCAGCAGCGCCCTAGCGGGAAGCACCGGGGAGCTGTTTTTT. Amino acid sequence: CASSALAGSTGELFF.

The rearrangement links TRBV19 to TRBJ2-3; 7 positions match TRBD1. Losses at the gene ends were 7 bases for V and 5 bases for J; bases not matched to a gene: 12. Germline values: CDR1 LNHDA, CDR2 SQIVND (reference sequence). The CDR3 covers 15 residues. CDR3 region: CASKKTGSFVDTQYF. The CDR3 coding sequence is TGTGCCAGTAAAAAGACAGGGAGCTTTGTAGATACGCAGTATTTT.

This rearrangement joins TRBV6-5 to TRBJ1-2; D possibly corresponds to TRBD1 (5 bases). The CDR3 has 15 residues. V lost 5 bases to trimming and J lost 1 base, with 14 bases between them. CDR1 is MNHEY, CDR2 SVGAGI, per germline. The CDR3 DNA reads TGTGCCAGCAGTCGAAGGGACGGGGTTAACTATGGCTACACCTTC. The encoded protein is CASSRRDGVNYGYTF.

V and J are TRBV20-1 and TRBJ1-3; D unclear. There are 14 residues in the CDR3. V dropped 3 bases and J dropped 0 bases, with 9 bases sitting between them. The germline V gene has CDR1 DFQATT and CDR2 SNEGSKA (reference sequence). Written as DNA, the CDR3 is TGCAGTGCTAGTCAGTCCATCTCTGGAAACACCATATATTTT. Protein: CSASQSISGNTIYF.

The rearrangement links TRBV7-2 to TRBJ1-2; 7 bases map to TRBD1. The CDR3 runs 14 residues. Germline assignment: CDR1 SGHTA and CDR2 FQGNSA. The V and J ends lost 1 base and 7 bases, in that order; junction bases with no gene match: 6. Written as DNA, the CDR3 is TGTGCCAGCAGCTTAGTAGGACAGGCAGGTGGCTACACCTTC. It translates to CASSLVGQAGGYTF.

The chain is built from TRBV6-5 and TRBJ2-7; TRBD1 might be the D (5 bases). The germline V gene encodes CDR1 MNHEY and CDR2 SVGAGI. CDR3 length: 14 amino acids. The V end was cut by 4 bases, the J end by 6 bases, with 16 bases between. The CDR3 sequence: CASSFGWQGSEQYF. CDR3 bases: TGTGCCAGCAGTTTCGGCTGGCAGGGTTCCGAGCAGTACTTC.

The chain carries TRBV28 and TRBJ2-7, with 9 bases aligning to TRBD2. Germline V CDR1 and CDR2: MDHEN, SYDVKM. Germline trimming cut 6 bases from V and 6 bases from J; bases unmatched to any gene: 21. This CDR3 has 18 residues. CDR3 in amino acids: CASSPPGGGARRRREQYF. CDR3 in DNA: TGTGCCAGCAGCCCCCCCGGCGGGGGGGCGAGGCGGCGCCGCGAGCAGTACTTC.

The chain uses TRBV18 and TRBJ1-2; no firm D call. CDR3 length: 13 residues. Germline-derived CDR1 and CDR2 are KGHSH and LQKENI. With 3 bases removed from V and 3 bases from J, the gap between germline ends came to 8 bases. The CDR3 spells CASSPGEDYGYTF. The CDR3 bases are TGTGCCAGCTCACCCGGGGAAGACTATGGCTACACCTTC.

In this sample, this clone turned up once. The chain uses TRBV5-4 and TRBJ2-1, with D possibly matching TRBD2 (6 bases). Trimming removed 0 bases at V and 7 bases at J, with 17 bases between. CDR1 and CDR2 from the germline V gene are SGHNT and YYREEE (reference sequence). This CDR3 has 16 residues. CDR3 DNA sequence: TGTGCCAGCAGCTTGGTACGCGGGGATAAGAGAAATGAGCAGTTCTTC. It encodes CASSLVRGDKRNEQFF.